The 19 T cell receptor beta chains below come from one sample, sequenced in a study of read filtering for tumor transcriptome and immune sequencing. The library was built from roughly 400 ng RNA with molecular barcoded adaptors for alpha/delta and beta/gamma chains. A single record per CDR3 protein comes from TCRdb applying MiXCR to the reads. Counted here are 65,000 or so distinct CDR3 sequences, 15% to 20% occurring once; the ten biggest clones make up roughly a tenth. Sequenced sample: a population of CD138-negative cells sorted from bone marrow. The receptors originated from a donor at least 40 years old with multiple myeloma.

This clonotype has more than one count but fewer than ten. V is TRBV24-1 and J is TRBJ1-5; D remains ambiguous. The CDR3 length is 14 residues. With 3 bases removed from V and 0 bases from J, the gap between germline ends came to 5 bases. Germline V gives CDR1 KGHDR, CDR2 SFDVKD. The CDR3 DNA follows: TGTGCCACCAGTGATGCTCATAGCAATCAGCCCCAGCATTTT. Translating it yields CATSDAHSNQPQHF.

This clonotype has a count of ten or more. V is TRBV20-1 and J is TRBJ2-7, with 7 bases matching TRBD2. Germline V CDR1 and CDR2: DFQATT, SNEGSKA (reference sequence). The trim removed 0 bases at V and 3 bases at J, leaving 8 bases unmatched. This CDR3 region has 15 residues. CDR3 DNA: TGCAGTGCTAGAGATTATGGCACTAGCGACTACGAGCAGTACTTC. It is translated as CSARDYGTSDYEQYF.

This clonotype has at least ten counts. The chain is built from TRBV29-1 and TRBJ2-1; tentatively, D is TRBD2 (6 bases). The length of the CDR3 is 14 residues. The V and J ends lost 6 bases and 5 bases respectively, with 17 bases between them. Looked up from germline, CDR1 is SQVTM and CDR2 is ANQGSEA. In DNA, the CDR3 is TGCAGCGTCGCCTCGGGGGACTCACACAATGAGCAGTTCTTC. Its translation: CSVASGDSHNEQFF.

The table lists this clonotype with many counts. CDR3 bases: TGTGCCAGTAGTTTCGGACAGGGGACGAGCGAGCAGTACTTC. It translates to CASSFGQGTSEQYF. The chain recombines TRBV19 with TRBJ2-7; 9 bases align to TRBD1. CDR3 size: 14 residues. In germline, CDR1 is LNHDA, CDR2 SQIVND (reference sequence). The J segment lost 6 bases and the V segment lost 5 bases, leaving 8 bases of the junction unmatched.

This clonotype is a singleton in its sample. A junction end diverges from the germline sequence, so it may reflect a read error. The chain recombines TRBV20-1 with TRBJ2-2, with TRBD2 as a possible D gene (5 bases). The germline V gene has CDR1 DFQATT and CDR2 SNEGSKA (reference sequence). CDR3 length: 14 amino acids. For the CDR3, the DNA is TGCAGTGACCTAACAGTCGGAGACTCCGGGAAGCTGTTTTTT. This codes for CSDLTVGDSGKLFF.

Ten or more counts support this clonotype. The junction departs from the called germline gene at one end, perhaps through a read error. V and J are TRBV20-1 and TRBJ2-5; D is perhaps TRBD2 (5 bases). This CDR3 region has 11 residues. Germline assignment: CDR1 DFQATT and CDR2 SNEGSKA (reference sequence). The CDR3 DNA follows: TGCAGGGCTAGCTCAATAGGGACCCAGTACTTC. It codes for CRASSIGTQYF.

This clonotype was recorded many times. CDR3 in DNA: TGTGCCAGCAGTTCGGACAGGCTCTACAATGAGCAGTTCTTC. Translating it yields CASSSDRLYNEQFF. The V gene is TRBV28, the J gene TRBJ2-1; 7 bases are shared with TRBD1. Germline V gives CDR1 MDHEN, CDR2 SYDVKM. J gave up 3 bases and V 4 bases, and 3 bases lay outside the gene matches. This CDR3 has 14 amino acids.

This clonotype was seen only once. This likely reflects a read error, since a far larger clone is one base away. J is TRBJ2-6 and V is TRBV7-2; tentative D call: TRBD1 (5 bases). There are 16 residues in the CDR3. CDR1 SGHTA and CDR2 FQGNSA come from the germline V gene. The V end was cut by 1 base, the J end by 4 bases, with 11 bases between. The CDR3 coding sequence is TGTGCCAGCAGCTTAGGTCCAGGGCCAGGGGCCAACGTCCTGACTTTC. Protein product: CASSLGPGPGANVLTF.

A few counts support this clonotype. This sequence joins TRBV4-1 and TRBJ1-2; 9 bases are shared with TRBD1. Germline loops: CDR1 MGHRA, CDR2 YSYEKL. This CDR3 spans 15 amino acids. J lost 2 bases, V lost 4 bases, and 5 bases had no gene match. The CDR3 DNA reads TGCGCCAGCAGCCGGCCGGGACAGGGAAACTATGGCTACACCTTC. Residues: CASSRPGQGNYGYTF.

This clonotype was counted many times. This sequence joins TRBV2 and TRBJ2-7; 9 nucleotides line up with TRBD1. Trimming took 7 bases from V and 2 from J; bases not matched to a gene: 6. From germline, CDR1 is SNHLY and CDR2 FYNNEI. There are 14 residues in the CDR3. The CDR3 reads CASNPDRGPYEQYF. DNA for the CDR3: TGTGCCAGCAACCCGGACAGGGGCCCCTACGAGCAGTACTTC.

This clonotype was recorded at least ten times. The chain couples TRBV6-6 to TRBJ2-7; TRBD2 aligns across 9 bases. CDR1 MNHNY and CDR2 SVGAGI come from the germline V gene (reference sequence). Trimming took 1 base from V and 4 from J; bases not matched to a gene: 5. CDR3 length equals 15 residues. For the CDR3, the DNA is TGTGCCAGCAGTTACTTAGCGGGGGTTGGATACGAGCAGTACTTC. This translates into CASSYLAGVGYEQYF.

This clonotype has at least ten counts. In nucleotides, the CDR3 is TGCGCCAGCAGCTTGGGGGCAGTCCAAGAGACCCAGTACTTC. Translating it yields CASSLGAVQETQYF. The gene calls are TRBV5-1 and TRBJ2-5, with no clear D. Trimming removed 0 bases at V and 1 base at J, with 7 bases between. The CDR3 is 14 amino acids. Germline CDR1 is SGHRS and CDR2 is YFSETQ.

On this clonotype itself: A much larger clone lies a single base off, so this may be a read error. The rearrangement joins TRBV7-2 to TRBJ2-5; D remains unclear. Germline V lookup: CDR1 SGHTA, CDR2 FQGNSA. Trimming removed 1 base from V and 2 bases from J, with 11 bases in between. The CDR3 is 15 amino acids. The DNA of the CDR3 is TGTGCCAGCAGCTTAGATGGCCAGCCTCAAGAGACCCAGTACTTC. Protein: CASSLDGQPQETQYF.

This clonotype was seen repeatedly, ten times or more. The J gene is TRBJ2-3, the V gene TRBV9; tentatively, D is TRBD1 or TRBD2 (6 bases each). The V and J ends lost 3 bases and 4 bases respectively, with 18 bases between them. The CDR3 runs 16 residues. The V gene's germline CDR1 is SGDLS and CDR2 YYNGEE. The CDR3 here is CASSASRGVRADTQYF. The CDR3 DNA reads as TGTGCCAGCAGCGCCTCTAGGGGGGTTCGGGCAGATACGCAGTATTTT.

On this clonotype itself: One end of the junction fails to match germline, which may point to a read error. The gene calls are TRBV6-5 and TRBJ2-7, with 8 nucleotides matching TRBD1. This CDR3 contains 14 residues. Germline lookup yields CDR1 MNHEY and CDR2 SVGAGI. CDR3 region: CVSRHSDRDYEQYF. DNA of the CDR3: TGTGTCAGCAGGCATTCGGACAGGGACTACGAGCAGTACTTC.

Ten or more counts support this clonotype. This sequence joins TRBV6-5 and TRBJ2-5, with D possibly TRBD1 on 6 matching bases. The V and J ends lost 0 bases and 4 bases respectively, with 6 bases between them. Germline loops: CDR1 MNHEY, CDR2 SVGAGI. This CDR3 has 13 residues. The CDR3 nucleotides are TGTGCCAGCAGTTACTCGACAGGAGAGACCCAGTACTTC. Its translation is CASSYSTGETQYF.

At least ten counts were recorded for this clonotype. The chain has TRBV10-3 and TRBJ1-5, with D unclear. The CDR3 contains 14 residues. The V and J ends lost 5 bases and 2 bases respectively, with 10 bases between them. The germline gives CDR1 ENHRY, CDR2 SYGVKD. CDR3 sequence: CAISSGDGNQPQHF. As DNA, the CDR3 is TGTGCCATCAGTTCAGGCGACGGCAATCAGCCCCAGCATTTT.

This clonotype was picked up many times. The rearrangement uses TRBV27 and TRBJ2-5; 8 positions agree with TRBD1. Germline V gene sequence: CDR1 MNHEY, CDR2 SMNVEV (reference sequence). CDR3 length: 13 residues. Trimming removed 7 bases from V and 2 bases from J; junction bases left unmatched: 3. Here the CDR3 DNA reads TGTGCCAGCACTCGGGACAGGCAAGAGACCCAGTACTTC. It codes for CASTRDRQETQYF.

The chain has TRBV20-1 and TRBJ2-6; D is undetermined. There are 15 residues in the CDR3. The germline CDR1 and CDR2 sequences are DFQATT and SNEGSKA (reference sequence). Trimming shortened V by 3 bases and J by 3 bases, and 12 bases separated the two germline ends. CDR3 loop: CSASSWVGGANVLTF. The CDR3 DNA reads as TGCAGTGCTAGTTCATGGGTTGGTGGGGCCAACGTCCTGACTTTC.